This T cell receptor beta chain emerged from a study of T cell responses to AZD1222 COVID-19 vaccine. Study-wide results and caveats: The sample set comprised mostly white British donors with more females, and clonal diversity was possibly underestimated.

Comment on this clone: Its antigen is as yet unknown.

With 2 bases removed from V and 1 base from J, the gap between germline ends came to 8 bases. The CDR3 is made up of 14 amino acids. Germline V gives CDR1 SGHTA, CDR2 FQGNSA. Only in-frame clones appear in the TCRdb table, and some are missing; sequencing was by immunoSEQ multiplex PCR. The data contain approximately 77,000 clones, roughly 90% of them singletons. The TCR comes from an adult who received the AZD1222 COVID-19 vaccine. V gene TRBV7-2 combines with J gene TRBJ1-1; D gene unclear. Source: peripheral blood, taken 28 days after the second AZD1222 dose. CDR3 amino acids: CASSLLGQNTEAFF. The CDR3 coding sequence is TGTGCCAGCAGCTTATTAGGGCAGAACACTGAAGCTTTCTTT.